The TCR beta chain under discussion was sequenced for a study of spatial heterogeneity in lung cancer. Time point here: sample taken at primary tumor resection. V dropped 7 bases and J dropped 0 bases, with 12 bases sitting between them. The CDR3 totals 13 residues. Germline V CDR1 and CDR2: SQVTM, ANQGSEA. Each CDR3 protein is one row after TCRdb ran MiXCR on the 5' RACE reads. Among about 10,000 distinct CDR3 sequences listed, 12% were seen once. This clonotype was observed many times. As yet, its antigen is unknown. This beta chain is a stray sequence in a library constructed for alpha chains; its clone size is not meaningful. Regarding the study as a whole: Tumoral mutation counts were tracked by counts of expanded intratumoral alpha and beta TCRs.

The chain employs TRBV29-1 and TRBJ1-2; D unresolved. The sequence was collected from a male donor with early-stage non-small cell lung cancer. The sample consisted of lung tumor tissue, taken at surgery. This CDR3 reads CSASASSNYGYTF. Here the CDR3 DNA reads TGCAGCGCCTCAGCTAGCTCTAACTATGGCTACACCTTC.